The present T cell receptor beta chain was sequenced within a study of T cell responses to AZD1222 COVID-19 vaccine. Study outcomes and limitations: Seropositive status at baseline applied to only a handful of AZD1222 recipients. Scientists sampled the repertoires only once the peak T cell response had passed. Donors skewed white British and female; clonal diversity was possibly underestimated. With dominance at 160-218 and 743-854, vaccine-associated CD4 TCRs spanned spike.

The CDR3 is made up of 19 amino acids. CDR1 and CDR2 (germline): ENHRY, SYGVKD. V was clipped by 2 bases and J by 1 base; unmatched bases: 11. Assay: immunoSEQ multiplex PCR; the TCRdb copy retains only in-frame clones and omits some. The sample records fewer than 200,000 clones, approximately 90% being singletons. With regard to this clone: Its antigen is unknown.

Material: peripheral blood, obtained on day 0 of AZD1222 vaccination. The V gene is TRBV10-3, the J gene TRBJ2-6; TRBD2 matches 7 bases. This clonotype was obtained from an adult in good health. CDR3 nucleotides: TGTGCCATCAGTGAGCCTTCGTGGGAGGGAATTTCTGGGGCCAACGTCCTGACTTTC. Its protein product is CAISEPSWEGISGANVLTF.